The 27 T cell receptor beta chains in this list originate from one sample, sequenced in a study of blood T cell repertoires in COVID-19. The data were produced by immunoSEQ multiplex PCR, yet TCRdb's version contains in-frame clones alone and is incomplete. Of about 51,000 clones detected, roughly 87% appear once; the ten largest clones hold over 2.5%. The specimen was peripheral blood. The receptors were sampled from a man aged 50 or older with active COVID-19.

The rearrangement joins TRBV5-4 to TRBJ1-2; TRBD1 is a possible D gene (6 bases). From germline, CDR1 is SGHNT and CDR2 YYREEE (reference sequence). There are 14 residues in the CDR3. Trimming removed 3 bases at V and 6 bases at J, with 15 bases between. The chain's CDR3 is CASSWTAGQDGYTF. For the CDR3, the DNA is TGTGCCAGCAGCTGGACAGCCGGGCAGGATGGCTACACCTTC.

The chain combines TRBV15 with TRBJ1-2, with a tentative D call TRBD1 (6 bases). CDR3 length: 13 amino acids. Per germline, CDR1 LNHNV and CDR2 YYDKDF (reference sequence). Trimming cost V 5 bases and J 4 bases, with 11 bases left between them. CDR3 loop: CATSGTDSYGYTF. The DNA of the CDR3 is TGTGCCACCAGCGGAACGGACAGCTATGGCTACACCTTC.

Here the CDR3 reads CASSLSPGQGPSYEQYF. CDR3 coding DNA: TGTGCCAGCAGCTTATCCCCCGGACAGGGGCCCTCCTACGAGCAGTACTTC. This rearrangement joins TRBV11-3 to TRBJ2-7, with 9 bases fitting TRBD1. The J segment lost 0 bases and the V segment lost 2 bases, leaving 8 bases of the junction unmatched. The length of the CDR3 is 17 residues. CDR1 and CDR2 from the germline V gene are SGHNT and YENEEA.

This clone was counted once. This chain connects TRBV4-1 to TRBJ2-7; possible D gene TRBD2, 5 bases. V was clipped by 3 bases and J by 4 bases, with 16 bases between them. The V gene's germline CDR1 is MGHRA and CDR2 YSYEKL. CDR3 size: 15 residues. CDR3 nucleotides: TGCGCCAGCAGCCAGACACCCGAGCGGAGATACGAGCAGTACGTC. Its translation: CASSQTPERRYEQYV.

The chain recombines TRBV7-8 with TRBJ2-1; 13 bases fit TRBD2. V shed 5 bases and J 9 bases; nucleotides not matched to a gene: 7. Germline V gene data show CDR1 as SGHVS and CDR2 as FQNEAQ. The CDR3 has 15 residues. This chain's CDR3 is CASSGLGLAGTEQFF. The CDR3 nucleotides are TGTGCCAGCAGCGGATTGGGACTAGCGGGGACTGAGCAGTTCTTC. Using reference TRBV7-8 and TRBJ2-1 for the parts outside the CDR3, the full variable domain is GAGVSQSPRYKVAKRGQDVALRCDPISGHVSLFWYQQALGQGPEFLTYFQNEAQLDKSGLPSDRFFAERPEGSVSTLKIQRTQQEDSAVYLCASSGLGLAGTEQFFGPGTRLTVL.

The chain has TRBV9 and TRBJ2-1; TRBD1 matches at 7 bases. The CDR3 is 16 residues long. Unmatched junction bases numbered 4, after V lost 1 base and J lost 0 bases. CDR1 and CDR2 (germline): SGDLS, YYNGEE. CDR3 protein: CASSVTGQSSYNEQFF. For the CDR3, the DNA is TGTGCCAGCAGCGTAACGGGACAGTCCTCCTACAATGAGCAGTTCTTC.

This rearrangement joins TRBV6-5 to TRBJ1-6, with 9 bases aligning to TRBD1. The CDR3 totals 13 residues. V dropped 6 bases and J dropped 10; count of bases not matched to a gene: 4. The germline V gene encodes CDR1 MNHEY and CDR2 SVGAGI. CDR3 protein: CASSAGTGSPLHF. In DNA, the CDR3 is TGTGCCAGCAGCGCCGGGACAGGGTCACCCCTCCACTTT.

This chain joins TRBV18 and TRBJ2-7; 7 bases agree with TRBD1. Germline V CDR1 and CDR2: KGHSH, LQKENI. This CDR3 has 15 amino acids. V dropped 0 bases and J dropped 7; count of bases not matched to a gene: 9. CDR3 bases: TGTGCCAGCTCACCACCGGGACAGACGATGAATGAGCAGTACTTC. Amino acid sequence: CASSPPGQTMNEQYF. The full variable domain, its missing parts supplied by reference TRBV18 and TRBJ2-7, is NAGVMQNPRHLVRRRGQEARLRCSPMKGHSHVYWYRQLPEEGLKFMVYLQKENIIDESGMPKERFSAEFPKEGPSILRIQQVVRGDSAAYFCASSPPGQTMNEQYFGPGTRLTVT.

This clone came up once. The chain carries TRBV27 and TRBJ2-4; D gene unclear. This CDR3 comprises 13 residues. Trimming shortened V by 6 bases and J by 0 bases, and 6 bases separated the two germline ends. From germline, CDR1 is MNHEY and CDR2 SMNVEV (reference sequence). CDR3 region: CASRGVAKNIQYF. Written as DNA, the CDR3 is TGTGCCAGCAGGGGCGTAGCCAAAAACATTCAGTACTTC.

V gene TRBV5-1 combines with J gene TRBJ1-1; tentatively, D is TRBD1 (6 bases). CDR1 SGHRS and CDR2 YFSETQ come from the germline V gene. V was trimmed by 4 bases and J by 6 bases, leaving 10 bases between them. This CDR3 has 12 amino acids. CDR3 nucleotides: TGCGCCAGCAGCCGGACAGACGCTGAAGCTTTCTTT. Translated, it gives CASSRTDAEAFF.

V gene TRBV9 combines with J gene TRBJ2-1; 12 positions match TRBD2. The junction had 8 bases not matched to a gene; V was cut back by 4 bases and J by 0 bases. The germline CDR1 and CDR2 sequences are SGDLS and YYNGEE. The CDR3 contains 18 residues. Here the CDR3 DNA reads TGTGCCAGCAGCCCACGACTAGCGGGGGTTAGCTCCTACAATGAGCAGTTCTTC. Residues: CASSPRLAGVSSYNEQFF.

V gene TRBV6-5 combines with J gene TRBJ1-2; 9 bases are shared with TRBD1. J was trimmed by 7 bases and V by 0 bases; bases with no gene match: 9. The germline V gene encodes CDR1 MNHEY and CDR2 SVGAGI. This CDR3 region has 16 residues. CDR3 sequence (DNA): TGTGCCAGCAGTTACTCCGCCGGGACAGGGTTTTCTGGCTACACCTTC. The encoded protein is CASSYSAGTGFSGYTF.

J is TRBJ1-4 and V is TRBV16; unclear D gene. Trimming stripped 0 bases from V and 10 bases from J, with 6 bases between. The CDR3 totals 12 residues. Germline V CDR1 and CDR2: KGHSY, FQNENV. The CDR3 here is CASSQSRGKLFF. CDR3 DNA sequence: TGTGCCAGCAGCCAATCTCGAGGAAAACTGTTTTTT.

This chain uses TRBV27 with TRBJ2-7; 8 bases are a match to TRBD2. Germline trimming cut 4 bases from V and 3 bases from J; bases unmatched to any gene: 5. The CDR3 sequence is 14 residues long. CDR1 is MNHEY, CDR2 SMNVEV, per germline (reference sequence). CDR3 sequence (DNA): TGTGCCAGCAGTTACCCCCGGGGGGGCTACGAGCAGTACGTC. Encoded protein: CASSYPRGGYEQYV.

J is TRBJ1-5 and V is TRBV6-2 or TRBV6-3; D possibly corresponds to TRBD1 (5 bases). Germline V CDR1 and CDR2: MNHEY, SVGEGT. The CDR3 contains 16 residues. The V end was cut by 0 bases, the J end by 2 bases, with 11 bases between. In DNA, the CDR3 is TGTGCCAGCAGTTACTCCCCCAGGGCGGGCAATCAGCCCCAGCATTTT. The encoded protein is CASSYSPRAGNQPQHF.

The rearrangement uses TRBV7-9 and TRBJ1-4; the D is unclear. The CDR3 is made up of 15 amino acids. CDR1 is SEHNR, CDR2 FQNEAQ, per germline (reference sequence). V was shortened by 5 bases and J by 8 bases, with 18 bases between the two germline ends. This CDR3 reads CASSQSGPIREKLFF. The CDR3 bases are TGTGCCAGCAGCCAATCTGGGCCTATAAGGGAAAAACTGTTTTTT.

CDR3 region: CASSKSGPTFNEQFF. The CDR3 DNA reads as TGCGCCAGCAGCAAGAGCGGACCCACCTTCAATGAGCAGTTCTTC. The chain combines TRBV5-1 with TRBJ2-1; tentative D call: TRBD2 (5 bases). Trimming removed 4 bases at V and 6 bases at J, with 17 bases between. Germline V gives CDR1 SGHRS, CDR2 YFSETQ. The length of the CDR3 is 15 residues.

In DNA form, the CDR3 reads TGCGCCAGCAGCCGTCTAGCAGTAGACACAGATACGCAGTATTTT. Protein: CASSRLAVDTDTQYF. The chain couples TRBV5-1 to TRBJ2-3, with D perhaps matching TRBD2 (5 bases). V was cut by 4 bases and J by 2 bases, with 14 bases left in between. This CDR3 comprises 15 residues. Looked up from germline, CDR1 is SGHRS and CDR2 is YFSETQ.

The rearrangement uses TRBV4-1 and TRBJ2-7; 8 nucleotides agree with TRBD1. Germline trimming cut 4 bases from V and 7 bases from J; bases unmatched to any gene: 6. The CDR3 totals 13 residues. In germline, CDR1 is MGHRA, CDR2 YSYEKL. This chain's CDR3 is CASSPQGAGEQYF. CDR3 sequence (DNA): TGCGCCAGCAGCCCCCAGGGGGCGGGGGAGCAGTACTTC.

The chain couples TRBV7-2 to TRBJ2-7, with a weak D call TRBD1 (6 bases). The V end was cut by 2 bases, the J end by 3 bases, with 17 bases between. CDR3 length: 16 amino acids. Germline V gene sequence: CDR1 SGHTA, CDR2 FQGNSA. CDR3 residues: CASSLMAQGRLYEQYF. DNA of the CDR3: TGTGCCAGCAGCTTAATGGCCCAGGGGCGCCTCTACGAGCAGTACTTC.

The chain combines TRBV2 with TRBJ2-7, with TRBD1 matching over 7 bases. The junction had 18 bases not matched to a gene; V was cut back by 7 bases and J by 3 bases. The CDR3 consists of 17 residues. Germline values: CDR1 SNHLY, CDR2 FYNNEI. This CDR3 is CASIPRDSLSPGYEQYF. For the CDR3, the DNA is TGTGCCAGCATTCCTAGGGACAGTCTCTCTCCGGGCTACGAGCAGTACTTC.

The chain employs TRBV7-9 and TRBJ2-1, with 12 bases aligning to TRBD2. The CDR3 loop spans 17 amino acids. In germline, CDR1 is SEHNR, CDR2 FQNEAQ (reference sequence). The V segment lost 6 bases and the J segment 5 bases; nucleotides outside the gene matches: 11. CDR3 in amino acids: CASRPSLAGGPHNEQFF. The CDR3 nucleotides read TGTGCCAGCAGGCCTTCCCTAGCGGGGGGGCCCCACAATGAGCAGTTCTTC.

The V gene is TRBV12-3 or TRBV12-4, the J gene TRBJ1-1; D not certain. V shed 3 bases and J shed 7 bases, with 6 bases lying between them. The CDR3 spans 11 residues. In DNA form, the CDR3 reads TGTGCCAGCAGTTTTATGAGTGAAGCTTTCTTT. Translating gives CASSFMSEAFF.

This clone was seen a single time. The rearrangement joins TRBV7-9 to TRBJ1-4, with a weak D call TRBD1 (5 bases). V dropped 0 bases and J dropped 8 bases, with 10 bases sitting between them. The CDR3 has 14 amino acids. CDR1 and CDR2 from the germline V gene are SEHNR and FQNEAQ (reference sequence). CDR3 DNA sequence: TGTGCCAGCAGCTTAGCAGGGGCTAGGGAAAAACTGTTTTTT. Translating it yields CASSLAGAREKLFF.

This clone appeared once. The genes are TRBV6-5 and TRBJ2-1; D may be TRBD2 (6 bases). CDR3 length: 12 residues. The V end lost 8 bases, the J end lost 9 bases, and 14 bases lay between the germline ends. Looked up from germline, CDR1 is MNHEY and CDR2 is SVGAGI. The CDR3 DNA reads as TGTGCCAGCGTGGAGGACGGGGGTGAGCAGTTCTTC. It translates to CASVEDGGEQFF.

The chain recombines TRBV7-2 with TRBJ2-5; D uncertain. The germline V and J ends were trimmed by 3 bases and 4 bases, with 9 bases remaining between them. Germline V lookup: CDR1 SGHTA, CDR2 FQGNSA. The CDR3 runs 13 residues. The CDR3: CASSFQPRETQYF. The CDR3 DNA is TGTGCCAGCAGCTTTCAACCGCGAGAGACCCAGTACTTC.

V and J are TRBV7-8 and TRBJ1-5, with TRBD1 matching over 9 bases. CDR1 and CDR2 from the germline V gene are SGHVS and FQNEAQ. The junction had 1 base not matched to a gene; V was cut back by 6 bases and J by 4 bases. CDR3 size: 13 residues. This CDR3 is CASRDRGNQPQHF. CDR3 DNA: TGTGCCAGCAGGGACAGGGGAAATCAGCCCCAGCATTTT. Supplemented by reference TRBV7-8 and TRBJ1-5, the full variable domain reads GAGVSQSPRYKVAKRGQDVALRCDPISGHVSLFWYQQALGQGPEFLTYFQNEAQLDKSGLPSDRFFAERPEGSVSTLKIQRTQQEDSAVYLCASRDRGNQPQHFGDGTRLSIL.